This T cell receptor beta chain was documented in a study of shared clonotypes between healthy human individuals. Study-wide background: Two women and a few men aged 18 to 49 made up the donors. Broader study findings: Represented genetic and exposure-history diversity was restricted by having few donors.

The germline V gene encodes CDR1 ENHRY and CDR2 SYGVKD. The V segment lost 2 bases and the J segment 6 bases; nucleotides outside the gene matches: 4. The CDR3 runs to 13 residues. Using immunoSEQ multiplex PCR, the repertoire was profiled, and TCRdb retains in-frame clones only, with some absent. This table holds about 2 million clones, about 95% found once. Terminally differentiated effector memory CD45RA+ cells were excluded by CCR7 positive selection of CD45RO-negative cells. Concerning this clone itself: Its antigen is unknown.

The clonotype originates from a man aged 18 to 29 in good health. Sequencing used naive CD8+ T cells sorted from blood. This rearrangement joins TRBV10-3 to TRBJ2-7; 7 nucleotides align to TRBD1. The CDR3 reads CAISEDRVGEQYF. The CDR3 bases are TGTGCCATCAGTGAGGACAGGGTAGGCGAGCAGTACTTC.